Below, one T cell receptor beta chain is given with its context. These data are taken from a study of blood T cell repertoires in COVID-19. This CDR3 region has 12 residues. V lost 5 bases and J 4 bases, leaving 6 bases between the germline ends. CDR1 is SEHNR and CDR2 is FQNEAQ in the germline V gene (reference sequence). Produced via immunoSEQ multiplex PCR; TCRdb's table is partial and in-frame only. The table has about 180,000 clones, roughly 88% seen once. Enrolled through a virtual design, the participants were between roughly 18 and 100 years of age and came from 24 US areas. The rearrangement links TRBV7-9 to TRBJ1-3, with D unresolved. Specimen: PBMCs or T cells enriched from blood (not recorded which). This receptor was taken from a woman between 18 and 29 years old who had recovered from COVID-19. The CDR3 sequence: CASSRAGNTIYF. In nucleotides, the CDR3 is TGTGCCAGCAGCCGAGCGGGAAACACCATATATTTT.